Following are 28 T cell receptor beta chains from one sample sequenced in a study of regulatory T cells in long-lasting Graves disease (TCRdb year 2021). Libraries were prepared through multiplex PCR. Sequencing took place on an Illumina HiSeq 4000. TCR beta libraries were built with iRepertoire HTBI primers and Arm-PCR amplification of CDR3 regions. The public reads were reprocessed in TCRdb via fastp at Q25 and MiXCR, keeping in-frame beta chains. Rows are combined by CDR3 protein, so each entry shows the most common genes and DNA. A total of 400,000 to 450,000 distinct CDR3 sequences appear in this sample, about 15% of them only once. The biggest ten clones account for around 17% of the sample. In the paper's terms, the time point label means: newly diagnosed GD, antithyroid drugs for less than 3 months. For both TCR sequencing and RNA sequencing, RNA was extracted from PBMCs in TRIzol. The data were also submitted as part of a second study, on T cells in Graves' hyperthyroidism and ophthalmopathy.

The source was peripheral blood mononuclear cells (PBMCs), collected at new diagnosis, from a patient treated with antithyroid drugs. These receptors came from a woman aged 25 to 39 with Graves disease. Donor details come from another sample of the same person, matched by shared clones.

J is TRBJ2-1 and V is TRBV14; 8 bases map to TRBD1. The CDR3 is made up of 15 amino acids. The V segment lost 3 bases and the J segment 7 bases; nucleotides outside the gene matches: 8. Germline V gene sequence: CDR1 SGHDN, CDR2 FVKESK. DNA for the CDR3: TGTGCCAGCAGCCAGCAGGGGGCGGTACGGAATGAGCAGTTCTTC. It encodes CASSQQGAVRNEQFF.

This clonotype was counted only a few times. The rearrangement links TRBV6-1 to TRBJ2-4, with a possible D match to TRBD1 (6 bases). The CDR3 totals 16 residues. The V end lost 0 bases, the J end lost 1 base, and 10 bases lay between the germline ends. Germline V gene sequence: CDR1 MNHNS, CDR2 SASEGT. DNA for the CDR3: TGTGCCAGCAGTGAAGCGGCTACAGGGGCCAAAAACATTCAGTACTTC. Its protein is CASSEAATGAKNIQYF.

There are many counts of this clonotype. V usage is TRBV28 and J usage is TRBJ2-5; TRBD2 might be the D (5 bases). V lost 3 bases to trimming and J lost 5 bases, with 10 bases between them. The CDR3 is 13 amino acids. Germline loops: CDR1 MDHEN, CDR2 SYDVKM. The chain's CDR3 is CASSFSGSETQYF. The CDR3 nucleotides read TGTGCCAGCAGTTTTTCGGGGAGCGAGACCCAGTACTTC.

In its sample, this clonotype was seen many times. The chain couples TRBV27 to TRBJ2-7, with D unresolved. V was trimmed by 2 bases and J by 6 bases, leaving 14 bases between them. CDR3 length: 14 amino acids. Germline loops: CDR1 MNHEY, CDR2 SMNVEV (reference sequence). CDR3 coding DNA: TGTGCCAGCAGTTTAGTTCTAGGTCTACGCGAGCAGTACTTC. This gives the protein CASSLVLGLREQYF.

This clonotype was observed many times. This chain uses TRBV7-9 with TRBJ2-7; D is possibly TRBD1 (6 bases). Germline CDR1 and CDR2: SEHNR and FQNEAQ (reference sequence). V lost 3 bases, J lost 0 bases, and 12 bases lay in between. The CDR3 totals 15 residues. The CDR3 reads CASSLARDISYEQYF. Here the CDR3 DNA reads TGTGCCAGCAGCTTGGCCCGGGACATCTCCTACGAGCAGTACTTC.

V and J are TRBV7-9 and TRBJ1-1, with 7 bases aligning to TRBD1. Trimming removed 1 base from V and 0 bases from J; junction bases left unmatched: 2. This CDR3 region has 15 residues. The germline V gene encodes CDR1 SEHNR and CDR2 FQNEAQ (reference sequence). As DNA, the CDR3 is TGTGCCAGCAGCTTAGGGGACAGAATGAACACTGAAGCTTTCTTT. This codes for CASSLGDRMNTEAFF.

This clonotype was recorded at least ten times. The chain carries TRBV10-3 and TRBJ2-3; no reliable D call. V gave up 3 bases and J gave up 4 bases, with 5 bases separating them. Germline CDR1 is ENHRY and CDR2 is SYGVKD. The length of the CDR3 is 12 residues. The CDR3, as DNA: TGTGCCATCAGTGAAGCAGCAGATACGCAGTATTTT. The encoded protein is CAISEAADTQYF.

This clonotype was recorded at least ten times. The rearrangement links TRBV30 to TRBJ1-6, with unresolved D. CDR3 length equals 14 residues. With 2 bases removed from V and 4 bases from J, the gap between germline ends came to 9 bases. Per germline, CDR1 GTSNPN and CDR2 SVGIG (reference sequence). CDR3 protein: CAWSSVEYNSPLHF. The CDR3 nucleotides read TGTGCCTGGAGTTCGGTCGAGTATAATTCACCCCTCCACTTT.

This clonotype occurred many times. V and J are TRBV2 and TRBJ1-4, with D possibly TRBD1 on 5 matching bases. V lost 6 bases and J 14 bases, leaving 16 bases between the germline ends. The CDR3 extends over 12 amino acids. Germline V CDR1 and CDR2: SNHLY, FYNNEI. The DNA of the CDR3 is TGTGCCAGCAGGCGCGGGGGGGGAGAGCTGTTTTTT. Protein sequence: CASRRGGGELFF.

This clonotype was seen a handful of times. V gene TRBV5-1 combines with J gene TRBJ1-2; unclear D gene. The CDR3 runs 13 residues. V was pared by 0 bases and J by 8 bases, with 11 bases between. Germline values: CDR1 SGHRS, CDR2 YFSETQ. This CDR3 is CASSLASVTGYTF. The DNA for the CDR3 is TGCGCCAGCAGCTTGGCCTCAGTAACCGGCTACACCTTC.

This clonotype was seen repeatedly, ten times or more. This chain links TRBV11-2 with TRBJ2-3; no firm D call. CDR1 and CDR2 from the germline V gene are SGHAT and FQNNGV. The CDR3 has 16 residues. Trimming took 5 bases from V and 0 from J, leaving 15 bases between them. The CDR3 is CASSLVGLESTDTQYF. The CDR3 nucleotides are TGTGCCAGCAGCCTGGTAGGCCTAGAGAGCACAGATACGCAGTATTTT.

J is TRBJ1-3 and V is TRBV19; D gene unclear. The CDR3 consists of 14 residues. Trimming took off 7 bases at V and 0 bases at J, with 10 bases between the two ends. Per germline, CDR1 LNHDA and CDR2 SQIVND (reference sequence). The CDR3 nucleotides are TGTGCCAGTAAGAGAGCCTTCTCTGGAAACACCATATATTTT. This sequence encodes CASKRAFSGNTIYF.

Points on this clonotype: One junction end disagrees with the germline gene, perhaps due to a read error. The V and J genes are TRBV7-7 and TRBJ2-2, with unresolved D. The CDR3 has 15 amino acids. Germline-derived CDR1 and CDR2 are SSHAT and FNYEAQ (reference sequence). The CDR3 DNA follows: TGTGCTAGCAGCCCAGTCCGGACCCCCACCGGGGAGCTGTTTTTT. Protein: CASSPVRTPTGELFF.

This clonotype was picked up many times. The J gene is TRBJ2-7, the V gene TRBV12-3 or TRBV12-4; 7 nucleotides agree with TRBD2. The CDR3 extends over 12 amino acids. J gave up 3 bases and V 8 bases, and 4 bases lay outside the gene matches. CDR3 DNA sequence: TGTGCCAGCCGCTCGGGGGGCTACGAGCAGTACTTC. Protein sequence: CASRSGGYEQYF.

This clonotype was counted ten times or more. V usage is TRBV28 and J usage is TRBJ2-7, with 7 nucleotides matching TRBD2. Germline lookup yields CDR1 MDHEN and CDR2 SYDVKM. The junction had 5 bases not matched to a gene; V was cut back by 5 bases and J by 4 bases. CDR3 length: 13 amino acids. The CDR3 loop is CASSMGLLYEQYF. In nucleotides, the CDR3 is TGTGCCAGCAGTATGGGACTATTATACGAGCAGTACTTC.

The table lists this clonotype with many counts. The chain combines TRBV20-1 with TRBJ1-5, with no clear D. Deletions cut 0 bases from V and 3 bases from J, with 12 bases between. The CDR3 is 15 residues long. CDR1 and CDR2 from the germline V gene are DFQATT and SNEGSKA (reference sequence). CDR3 protein: CSARDWIGNNQPQHF. The CDR3 DNA follows: TGCAGTGCTAGAGATTGGATAGGGAACAATCAGCCCCAGCATTTT.

The table lists this clonotype with many counts. This rearrangement joins TRBV12-3 or TRBV12-4 to TRBJ1-6; 9 positions match TRBD1. The CDR3 sequence is 15 residues long. Germline trimming cut 6 bases from V and 5 bases from J; bases unmatched to any gene: 5. The CDR3 loop is CASSSGQGNNSPLHF. CDR3 nucleotide sequence: TGTGCCAGCAGCTCCGGACAGGGGAATAATTCACCCCTCCACTTT.

This clonotype was observed a single time. A clone one base away is much larger, so this may be a read error. V and J are TRBV5-1 and TRBJ1-1, with a possible D match to TRBD1 (6 bases). CDR1 and CDR2 (germline): SGHRS, YFSETQ. This CDR3 is built from 17 residues. The CDR3 DNA reads TGCGCCAGCAGCTTGATCTCCACAGGGATGGCCTACACTGAATCTTTCTTT. The encoded protein is CASSLISTGMAYTESFF.

At least ten counts were recorded for this clonotype. Compared with germline, one end of the junction differs, possibly owing to a read error. The chain employs TRBV7-9 and TRBJ1-2, with D unresolved. The length of the CDR3 is 15 residues. The V gene's germline CDR1 is SEHNR and CDR2 FQNEAQ (reference sequence). CDR3 in DNA: TGTGCCAGCAGTTTAGCAGGTCGCGCTAACTATGGCTACACCTTC. Translation: CASSLAGRANYGYTF.

This clonotype occurred many times. V gene TRBV19 combines with J gene TRBJ2-7; 7 bases map to TRBD2. The germline CDR1 and CDR2 sequences are LNHDA and SQIVND (reference sequence). This CDR3 has 14 amino acids. The J segment lost 3 bases and the V segment lost 3 bases, leaving 5 bases of the junction unmatched. The CDR3 nucleotides read TGTGCCAGTAGTATCTCCAGCGGGATCTACGAGCAGTACTTC. Residues: CASSISSGIYEQYF.

In the case of this clonotype: A far more abundant clone sits one base away, making this likely a read error. V and J are TRBV7-6 and TRBJ2-7; D could derive from TRBD1 or TRBD2 (6 bases each). The germline gives CDR1 SGHVS, CDR2 FNYEAQ. This CDR3 has 14 residues. The CDR3 sequence is CASRRDRTTYGQYF. The DNA of the CDR3 is TGTGCCAGCAGGCGCGACAGGACTACCTACGGGCAGTACTTC.

Many counts were recorded for this clonotype. This chain joins TRBV3-1 and TRBJ1-1; possibly TRBD1 for D (6 bases). The CDR3 has 19 amino acids. Germline values: CDR1 LGHDT, CDR2 YNNKEL (reference sequence). Trimming left V 3 bases short and J 3 bases short, with 26 bases between. The DNA of the CDR3 is TGTGCCAGCAGCCAGATGCAGACAGGACGGAAGTCTTCTTACACTGAAGCTTTCTTT. As protein: CASSQMQTGRKSSYTEAFF.

The rearrangement uses TRBV29-1 and TRBJ1-2; no clear D. Germline loops: CDR1 SQVTM, CDR2 ANQGSEA. V lost 5 bases to trimming and J lost 3 bases, with 13 bases between them. CDR3 length equals 13 residues. The CDR3 DNA reads TGCAGCGTTAACCAAGACGGGCACTATGGCTACACCTTC. Translated, it gives CSVNQDGHYGYTF.

CDR3 residues: CASSVESGSGNTIYF. CDR3 nucleotide sequence: TGTGCCAGCAGCGTAGAATCGGGGTCTGGAAACACCATATATTTT. The chain has TRBV9 and TRBJ1-3, with D uncertain. V was shortened by 0 bases and J by 1 base, with 8 bases between the two germline ends. CDR1 and CDR2 from the germline V gene are SGDLS and YYNGEE. The CDR3 covers 15 residues.

This chain links TRBV5-5 with TRBJ2-5; tentatively, D is TRBD2 (5 bases). Trimming took 1 base from V and 5 from J, leaving 18 bases between them. Germline V gene data show CDR1 as SGHKS and CDR2 as YYEKEE (reference sequence). The CDR3 sequence is 16 residues long. The DNA of the CDR3 is TGTGCCAGCAGCTTGTATTCCCGACTAACCACCGAGACCCAGTACTTC. It yields the protein CASSLYSRLTTETQYF.

This clonotype was observed many times. The rearrangement joins TRBV4-1 to TRBJ2-3, with no clear D. The CDR3 is 14 amino acids. V lost 2 bases, J lost 3 bases, and 9 bases lay in between. Germline V gene sequence: CDR1 MGHRA, CDR2 YSYEKL. The CDR3 region has the DNA TGCGCCAGCAGCCAAAATGACTGGACAGATACGCAGTATTTT. This encodes CASSQNDWTDTQYF.

At least ten counts were recorded for this clonotype. This chain joins TRBV20-1 and TRBJ2-6; 8 bases are a match to TRBD2. CDR1 and CDR2 (germline): DFQATT, SNEGSKA (reference sequence). The ends lost 3 bases at V and 0 bases at J; junction bases unmatched: 4. This CDR3 is 16 amino acids long. This chain's CDR3 is CSARGTRASGANVLTF. The CDR3 bases are TGCAGTGCTAGGGGGACTAGAGCCTCTGGGGCCAACGTCCTGACTTTC.

This clonotype was detected ten times or more. CDR3 protein: CASSPQNRGTEAFF. The CDR3 DNA reads as TGTGCCAGCAGCCCCCAAAATCGGGGCACTGAAGCTTTCTTT. The gene calls are TRBV5-4 and TRBJ1-1, with unresolved D. This CDR3 is 14 amino acids long. Germline V gives CDR1 SGHNT, CDR2 YYREEE (reference sequence). Trimming cost V 4 bases and J 4 bases, with 14 bases left between them.